These 31 T cell receptor beta chains were sequenced from one sample in a study of post-analysis software for immune sequencing data. TCR beta cDNA libraries had unique molecular identifiers. TCRdb re-analysed the PCR reads in MiXCR, keeping a single row per CDR3 protein. Here the sample spans approximately 690,000 distinct CDR3 sequences, approximately 60% being singletons. General study results and limits: The study found TRBV5-6, TRBV5-1 and TRBV20-1 among a handful of TRBV segments more frequent in patients than controls.

These TCRs' antigens remain unknown. The sequencing sample was made of blood. The receptors shown here come from a girl aged 2 to 10 with multiple sclerosis.

The sample holds a few counts of this clonotype. The chain joins TRBV5-1 to TRBJ1-6; unclear D gene. CDR3 length equals 8 residues. Germline CDR1 SGHRS, CDR2 YFSETQ. V was clipped by 7 bases and J by 13 bases, with 3 bases between them. The CDR3 here is CASSPLHF. The CDR3 DNA reads TGCGCCAGCTCGCCCCTCCACTTT.

The CDR3 coding sequence is TGCAGTGCTGTCAGGGGGGGCTGGCAAGAGACCCAGTACTTC. This translates into CSAVRGGWQETQYF. The chain joins TRBV20-1 to TRBJ2-5; D may match TRBD1 or TRBD2 (7 bases each). Germline V gives CDR1 DFQATT, CDR2 SNEGSKA (reference sequence). The CDR3 is 14 amino acids. V was cut by 5 bases and J by 2 bases, with 15 bases left in between.

This chain joins TRBV11-1 and TRBJ2-7; D unresolved. CDR1 and CDR2 from the germline V gene are SGHAT and FQDESV (reference sequence). V was clipped by 5 bases and J by 0 bases, with 8 bases between them. The CDR3 length is 13 residues. CDR3 DNA sequence: TGTGCCAGCAGCGTCGCGTTCTCCTACGAGCAGTACTTC. Protein: CASSVAFSYEQYF.

This chain links TRBV18 with TRBJ1-2; unclear D gene. The germline CDR1 and CDR2 sequences are KGHSH and LQKENI. The ends were cut back, 3 bases at V and 4 bases at J, with 18 bases in the middle. This CDR3 region has 16 residues. The CDR3 DNA reads TGTGCCAGCTCACCGATCTCCTGGACCCGCGGCTATGGCTACACCTTC. Amino acid sequence: CASSPISWTRGYGYTF.

This clonotype was counted between two and nine times. The chain carries TRBV6-6 and TRBJ2-1, with 7 nucleotides matching TRBD2. Germline assignment: CDR1 MNHNY and CDR2 SVGAGI (reference sequence). This CDR3 has 15 residues. V shed 5 bases, J shed 1 base, and the junction held 5 bases outside the gene matches. CDR3 DNA sequence: TGTGCCAGCAGTATTGGACTAGAATCCTACAATGAGCAGTTCTTC. Protein sequence: CASSIGLESYNEQFF.

The gene calls are TRBV10-3 and TRBJ2-1; 11 bases are shared with TRBD2. There are 18 residues in the CDR3. With 0 bases clipped from V and 5 bases from J, the junction kept 9 bases outside the gene matches. Germline V gene sequence: CDR1 ENHRY, CDR2 SYGVKD. The CDR3 DNA reads as TGTGCCATCAGTGAGTCCGAGGGGCTAGCGGGGGGCCACAATGAGCAGTTCTTC. Its protein product is CAISESEGLAGGHNEQFF.

This chain joins TRBV5-1 and TRBJ1-1; D perhaps matches TRBD1 (5 bases). This CDR3 is built from 13 residues. Trimming stripped 0 bases from V and 7 bases from J, with 10 bases between. CDR1 SGHRS and CDR2 YFSETQ come from the germline V gene. The CDR3 region is CASSLEETDEAFF. The CDR3 nucleotides read TGCGCCAGCAGCTTGGAAGAGACAGATGAAGCTTTCTTT.

The chain combines TRBV6-2 or TRBV6-3 with TRBJ2-3; D remains unclear. The V gene's germline CDR1 is MNHEY and CDR2 SVGEGT. V lost 11 bases and J lost 3, with 15 bases in between. The CDR3 length is 13 residues. CDR3 in amino acids: CAARQVETDTQYF. In DNA, the CDR3 is TGTGCCGCACGACAAGTGGAGACAGATACGCAGTATTTT.

This rearrangement joins TRBV5-1 to TRBJ1-5, with D hard to call. This CDR3 spans 14 amino acids. V lost 0 bases, J lost 0 bases, and 4 bases lay in between. CDR1 is SGHRS and CDR2 is YFSETQ in the germline V gene. The DNA of the CDR3 is TGCGCCAGCAGCTTGGATTATAGCAATCAGCCCCAGCATTTT. Translation: CASSLDYSNQPQHF.

J is TRBJ2-3 and V is TRBV20-1; unclear D gene. The CDR3 spans 13 residues. CDR1 and CDR2 from the germline V gene are DFQATT and SNEGSKA (reference sequence). V was shortened by 3 bases and J by 4 bases, with 11 bases between the two germline ends. Here the CDR3 reads CSASPPHSDTQYF. The DNA of the CDR3 is TGCAGTGCTAGCCCCCCCCACTCAGATACGCAGTATTTT.

This chain joins TRBV29-1 and TRBJ2-3; D is undetermined. Trimming stripped 4 bases from V and 1 base from J, with 6 bases between. Germline V lookup: CDR1 SQVTM, CDR2 ANQGSEA. The CDR3 extends over 12 amino acids. This chain's CDR3 is CSVGPGTDTQYF. The CDR3 DNA reads as TGCAGCGTTGGGCCAGGCACAGATACGCAGTATTTT.

The chain combines TRBV29-1 with TRBJ1-1; D call uncertain. CDR3 length: 13 amino acids. The germline gives CDR1 SQVTM, CDR2 ANQGSEA. V was cut by 3 bases and J by 8 bases, with 16 bases left in between. The CDR3 bases are TGCAGCGTTGAGGCACGCTTGTCGGTGGAAGCTTTCTTT. Its protein product is CSVEARLSVEAFF. The variable domain in full, completed from reference TRBV29-1 and TRBJ1-1, reads SAVISQKPSRDICQRGTSLTIQCQVDSQVTMMFWYRQQPGQSLTLIATANQGSEATYESGFVIDKFPISRPNLTFSTLTVSNMSPEDSSIYLCSVEARLSVEAFFGQGTRLTVV.

The gene calls are TRBV6-2 or TRBV6-3 and TRBJ1-2, with D tentatively TRBD1 (6 bases). V dropped 3 bases and J dropped 4 bases, with 9 bases sitting between them. This CDR3 contains 13 residues. CDR1 MNHEY and CDR2 SVGEGT come from the germline V gene. CDR3 bases: TGTGCCAGCAGTTATTTACAGGGCTATGGCTACACCTTC. Translation: CASSYLQGYGYTF.

This rearrangement joins TRBV20-1 to TRBJ2-3; 8 bases fit TRBD1. This CDR3 region has 14 residues. Per germline, CDR1 DFQATT and CDR2 SNEGSKA (reference sequence). V shed 3 bases and J 6 bases; nucleotides not matched to a gene: 8. CDR3 bases: TGCAGTGCTAGGCGGACAGGGAGCGGTGATACGCAGTATTTT. It specifies CSARRTGSGDTQYF.

The sample holds many counts of this clonotype. The chain carries TRBV12-3 or TRBV12-4 and TRBJ2-1, with 8 positions matching TRBD2. Trimming cost V 5 bases and J 1 base; bases outside gene matches: 1. This CDR3 has 14 residues. CDR3 bases: TGTGCCAGCAGTCCTAGCGGGTCCTACAATGAGCAGTTCTTC. This translates into CASSPSGSYNEQFF.

This clonotype was counted only a few times. This sequence joins TRBV11-2 and TRBJ1-2; 7 nucleotides line up with TRBD1. The CDR3 totals 18 residues. CDR1 and CDR2 (germline): SGHAT, FQNNGV. With V trimmed by 0 bases and J by 4 bases, 14 bases remained unmatched. The CDR3 here is CASSLDLRGLGSGYGYTF. CDR3 sequence (DNA): TGTGCCAGCAGCTTAGATCTGAGGGGGCTGGGCAGTGGCTATGGCTACACCTTC. The full variable domain, rest sourced from reference TRBV11-2 and TRBJ1-2, is EAGVAQSPRYKIIEKRQSVAFWCNPISGHATLYWYQQILGQGPKLLIQFQNNGVVDDSQLPKDRFSAERLKGVDSTLKIQPAKLEDSAVYLCASSLDLRGLGSGYGYTFGSGTRLTVV.

The rearrangement uses TRBV25-1 and TRBJ2-4, with D possibly being TRBD1 (6 bases). The CDR3 spans 14 residues. Trimming stripped 2 bases from V and 2 bases from J, with 7 bases between. Germline CDR1 and CDR2: MGHDK and SYGVNS. The CDR3 region is CASSETGTKNIQYF. Here the CDR3 DNA reads TGTGCCAGCAGTGAAACAGGGACCAAAAACATTCAGTACTTC.

The CDR3 DNA reads as TGTGCCACCAGCCGTTCGGGGACAGAAGCTTTCTTT. Amino acids: CATSRSGTEAFF. This chain joins TRBV15 and TRBJ1-1, with D perhaps TRBD1 (6 bases). Germline V gene sequence: CDR1 LNHNV, CDR2 YYDKDF (reference sequence). V lost 5 bases and J lost 8, with 12 bases in between. The CDR3 has 12 amino acids.

This sequence joins TRBV7-6 and TRBJ2-3; 9 nucleotides match TRBD2. Per the germline V gene, CDR1 is SGHVS and CDR2 is FNYEAQ. CDR3 length: 16 residues. V trimming: 3 bases; J trimming: 1 base; junction bases outside the gene matches: 5. The CDR3 sequence is CASSLTSGARTDTQYF. CDR3 bases: TGTGCCAGCAGCTTGACTAGCGGAGCTCGCACAGATACGCAGTATTTT.

J is TRBJ2-3 and V is TRBV7-2, with 7 positions matching TRBD2. Germline values: CDR1 SGHTA, CDR2 FQGNSA. V shed 0 bases, J shed 5 bases, and the junction held 5 bases outside the gene matches. There are 15 residues in the CDR3. The CDR3 bases are TGTGCCAGCAGCTTAGCCGGACTAGATCAAGATACGCAGTATTTT. Amino acid sequence: CASSLAGLDQDTQYF.

The chain is built from TRBV3-1 and TRBJ2-3; maybe TRBD2 (7 bases). Trimming took 4 bases from V and 2 from J, leaving 16 bases between them. The germline CDR1 and CDR2 sequences are LGHDT and YNNKEL (reference sequence). The CDR3 runs 16 residues. CDR3 sequence reads: CASSPSSGDNTDTQYF. The CDR3 DNA sequence: TGTGCCAGCAGCCCGAGCAGCGGGGACAACACAGATACGCAGTATTTT.

Comments on this clonotype: Germline and junction disagree at one end, which may indicate a read error. The CDR3 protein is CASCLMAGGGEQFF. The CDR3 coding sequence is TGTGCCAGCTGCTTGATGGCGGGAGGCGGGGAGCAGTTCTTC. J is TRBJ2-1 and V is TRBV7-9; 8 positions match TRBD2. The CDR3 has 14 residues. Germline V CDR1 and CDR2: SEHNR, FQNEAQ (reference sequence).

The chain links TRBV4-1 to TRBJ1-4, with 7 bases that match TRBD1. This CDR3 spans 16 amino acids. V was clipped by 0 bases and J by 4 bases; unmatched bases: 5. Germline V lookup: CDR1 MGHRA, CDR2 YSYEKL. The CDR3 loop is CASSQDRGTDNEKLFF. DNA of the CDR3: TGCGCCAGCAGCCAAGATCGGGGGACAGATAATGAAAAACTGTTTTTT.

The chain couples TRBV6-1 to TRBJ2-4; D is ambiguous. Germline V gene data show CDR1 as MNHNS and CDR2 as SASEGT. CDR3 length: 15 amino acids. Trimming stripped 6 bases from V and 0 bases from J, with 12 bases between. The CDR3 protein is CASSEHNLAKNIQYF. Written as DNA, the CDR3 is TGTGCCAGCAGCGAACACAATCTAGCCAAAAACATTCAGTACTTC.

This chain links TRBV29-1 with TRBJ2-6; D is uncertain. The CDR3 loop spans 15 amino acids. V was cut by 7 bases and J by 0 bases, with 13 bases left in between. In germline, CDR1 is SQVTM, CDR2 ANQGSEA. The CDR3 DNA follows: TGCAGCGCCCAATTGGCAGGCTCTGGGGCCAACGTCCTGACTTTC. This encodes CSAQLAGSGANVLTF.

This clonotype appeared once. The rearrangement links TRBV4-3 to TRBJ1-1; D is ambiguous. The CDR3 is 13 amino acids. Trimming removed 0 bases from V and 10 bases from J, with 12 bases in between. The germline V gene encodes CDR1 LGHNA and CDR2 YSLEER. The CDR3 DNA is TGCGCCAGCAGCCAAGAAACTTATCGGGCAGCTTTCTTT. Its protein is CASSQETYRAAFF.

The sample holds a few counts of this clonotype. CDR3 region: CASSLMVPGPVHMNTEAFF. The CDR3 DNA is TGCGCCAGCAGCTTGATGGTACCCGGACCCGTACATATGAACACTGAAGCTTTCTTT. The chain employs TRBV5-1 and TRBJ1-1; D gene uncertain. The V gene lost 1 base and the J gene lost 0 bases, with 22 bases spanning the gap. Germline CDR1 and CDR2: SGHRS and YFSETQ. The CDR3 totals 19 residues. The whole variable domain, filled in from reference TRBV5-1 and TRBJ1-1, reads KAGVTQTPRYLIKTRGQQVTLSCSPISGHRSVSWYQQTPGQGLQFLFEYFSETQRNKGNFPGRFSGRQFSNSRSEMNVSTLELGDSALYLCASSLMVPGPVHMNTEAFFGQGTRLTVV.

This clonotype appeared a few times. CDR3 region: CASSPGLAGGLTNEQFF. In DNA form, the CDR3 reads TGTGCCAGCAGCCCGGGACTAGCGGGAGGGCTGACGAATGAGCAGTTCTTC. The J gene is TRBJ2-1, the V gene TRBV5-6, with 16 bases fitting TRBD2. The germline gives CDR1 SGHDT, CDR2 YYEEEE. V trimming: 4 bases; J trimming: 7 bases; junction bases outside the gene matches: 8. There are 17 residues in the CDR3.

This clonotype was detected a few times. The chain couples TRBV10-2 to TRBJ2-3, with a tentative D call TRBD2 (5 bases). The CDR3 length is 13 residues. Trimming removed 3 bases at V and 10 bases at J, with 14 bases between. Per germline, CDR1 WSHSY and CDR2 SAAADI. The chain's CDR3 is CASSDTALGAQYF. The CDR3, as DNA: TGCGCCAGCAGTGATACAGCCCTCGGGGCGCAGTATTTT.

The chain joins TRBV20-1 to TRBJ2-2; D is undetermined. The V end was cut by 0 bases, the J end by 6 bases, with 11 bases between. The CDR3 totals 14 residues. Germline-derived CDR1 and CDR2 are DFQATT and SNEGSKA (reference sequence). The CDR3 is CSARENSRSGELFF. In DNA, the CDR3 is TGCAGTGCTAGAGAAAACAGTAGATCCGGGGAGCTGTTTTTT.

CDR3 amino acids: CASSLTFGGLSNEKLFF. For the CDR3, the DNA is TGTGCCAGCAGCTTAACGTTCGGCGGGTTGAGTAATGAAAAACTGTTTTTT. This chain links TRBV7-3 with TRBJ1-4; D not certain. Per the germline V gene, CDR1 is SGHTA and CDR2 is FQGTGA. The CDR3 is 17 residues long. V lost 0 bases to trimming and J lost 4 bases, with 15 bases between them.